This T cell receptor beta chain was sequenced for a study of T cell repertoires in cytomegalovirus infection. The CDR3 is made up of 11 amino acids. The V end lost 5 bases, the J end lost 10 bases, and 12 bases lay between the germline ends. Germline CDR1 is DFQATT and CDR2 is SNEGSKA (reference sequence). From the reads, TCRdb called clonotypes with MiXCR, one entry per CDR3 protein. This repertoire shows more than 150,000 distinct CDR3 sequences, 17% found once; its top ten account for approximately 19%. The chain links TRBV20-1 to TRBJ2-1; D assignment may be TRBD1 or TRBD2 (5 bases each). The source material was CD8+ T cells from PBMCs. The receptor's source is a human donor in good health (CMV status not recorded). Some clones in this sample may be carry-over from other donors' samples. The CDR3 is CSAFEGNEQFF. The CDR3 DNA reads as TGCAGTGCTTTTGAGGGGAACGAGCAGTTCTTC.